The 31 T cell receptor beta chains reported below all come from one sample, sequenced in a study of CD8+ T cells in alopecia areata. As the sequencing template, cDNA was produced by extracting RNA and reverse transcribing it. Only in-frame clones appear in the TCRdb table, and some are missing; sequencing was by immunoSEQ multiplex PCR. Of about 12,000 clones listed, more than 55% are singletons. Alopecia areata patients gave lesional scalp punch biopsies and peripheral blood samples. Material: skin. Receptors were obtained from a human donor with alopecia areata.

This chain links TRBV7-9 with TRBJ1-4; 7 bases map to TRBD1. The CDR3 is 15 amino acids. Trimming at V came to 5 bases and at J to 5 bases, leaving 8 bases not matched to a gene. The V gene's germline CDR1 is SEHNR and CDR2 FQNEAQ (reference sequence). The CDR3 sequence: CASSPGTASNEKLFF. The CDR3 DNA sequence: TGTGCCAGCAGCCCAGGGACAGCCTCGAATGAAAAACTGTTTTTT.

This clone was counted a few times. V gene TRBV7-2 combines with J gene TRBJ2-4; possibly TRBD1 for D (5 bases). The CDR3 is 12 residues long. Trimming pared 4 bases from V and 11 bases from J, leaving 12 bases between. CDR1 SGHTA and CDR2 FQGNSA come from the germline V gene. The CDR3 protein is CASSSETAVQYF. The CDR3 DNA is TGTGCCAGCAGCTCAGAGACAGCCGTTCAGTACTTC.

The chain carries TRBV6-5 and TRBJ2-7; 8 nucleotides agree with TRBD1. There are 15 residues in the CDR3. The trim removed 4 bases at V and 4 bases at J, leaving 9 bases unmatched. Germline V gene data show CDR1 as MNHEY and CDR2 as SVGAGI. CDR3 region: CASSSQGTGIYEQYF. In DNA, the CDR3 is TGTGCCAGCAGTTCCCAGGGGACAGGCATTTACGAGCAGTACTTC.

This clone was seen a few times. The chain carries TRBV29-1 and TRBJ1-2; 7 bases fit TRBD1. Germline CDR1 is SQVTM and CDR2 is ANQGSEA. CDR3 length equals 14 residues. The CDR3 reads CRATGFGSNYGYTF. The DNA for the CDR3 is TGCAGAGCGACAGGGTTCGGATCTAACTATGGCTACACCTTC. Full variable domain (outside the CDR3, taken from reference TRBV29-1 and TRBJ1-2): SAVISQKPSRDICQRGTSLTIQCQVDSQVTMMFWYRQQPGQSLTLIATANQGSEATYESGFVIDKFPISRPNLTFSTLTVSNMSPEDSSIYLCRATGFGSNYGYTFGSGTRLTVV.

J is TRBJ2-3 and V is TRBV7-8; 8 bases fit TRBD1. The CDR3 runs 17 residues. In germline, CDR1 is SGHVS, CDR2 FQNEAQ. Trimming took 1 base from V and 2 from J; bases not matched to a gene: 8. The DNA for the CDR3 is TGTGCCAGCAGCTTAGTGATCGGACAGGGATACACAGATACGCAGTATTTT. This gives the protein CASSLVIGQGYTDTQYF. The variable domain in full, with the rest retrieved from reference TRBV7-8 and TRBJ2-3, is GAGVSQSPRYKVAKRGQDVALRCDPISGHVSLFWYQQALGQGPEFLTYFQNEAQLDKSGLPSDRFFAERPEGSVSTLKIQRTQQEDSAVYLCASSLVIGQGYTDTQYFGPGTRLTVL.

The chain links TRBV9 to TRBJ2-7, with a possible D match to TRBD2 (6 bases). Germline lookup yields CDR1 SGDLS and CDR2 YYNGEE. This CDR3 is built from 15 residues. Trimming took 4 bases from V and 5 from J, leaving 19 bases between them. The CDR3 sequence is CASSLVPGGENEQYF. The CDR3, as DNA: TGTGCCAGCAGCCTCGTCCCTGGAGGGGAAAACGAGCAGTACTTC.

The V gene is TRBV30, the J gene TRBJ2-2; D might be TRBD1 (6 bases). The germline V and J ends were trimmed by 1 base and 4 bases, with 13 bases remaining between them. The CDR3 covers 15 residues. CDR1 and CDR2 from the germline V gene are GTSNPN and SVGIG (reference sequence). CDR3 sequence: CAWSGLGTSTGELFF. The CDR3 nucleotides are TGTGCCTGGAGTGGTTTGGGGACATCCACCGGGGAGCTGTTTTTT.

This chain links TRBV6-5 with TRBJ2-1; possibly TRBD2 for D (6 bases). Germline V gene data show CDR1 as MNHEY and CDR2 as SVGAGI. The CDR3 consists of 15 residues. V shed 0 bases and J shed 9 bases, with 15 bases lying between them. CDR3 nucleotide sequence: TGTGCCAGCAGTTACTCGGGGACTTTACTGGTTGAGCAGTTCTTC. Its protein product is CASSYSGTLLVEQFF.

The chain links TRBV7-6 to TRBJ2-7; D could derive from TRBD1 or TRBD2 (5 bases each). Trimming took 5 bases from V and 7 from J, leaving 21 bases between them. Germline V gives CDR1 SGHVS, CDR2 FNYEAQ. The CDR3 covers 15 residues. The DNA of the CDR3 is TGTGCCAGCAGCGATGGAGCAGGGAGAAAACCTGAGCAGTACTTC. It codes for CASSDGAGRKPEQYF. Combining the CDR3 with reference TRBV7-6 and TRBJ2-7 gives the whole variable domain GAGVSQSPRYKVTKRGQDVALRCDPISGHVSLYWYRQALGQGPEFLTYFNYEAQQDKSGLPNDRFSAERPEGSISTLTIQRTEQRDSAMYRCASSDGAGRKPEQYFGPGTRLTVT.

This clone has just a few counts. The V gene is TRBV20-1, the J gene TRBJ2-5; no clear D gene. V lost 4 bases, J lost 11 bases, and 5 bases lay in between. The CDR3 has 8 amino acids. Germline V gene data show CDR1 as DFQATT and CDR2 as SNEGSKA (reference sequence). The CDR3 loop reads CSATPQYF. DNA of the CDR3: TGCAGTGCTACCCCGCAGTACTTC.

CDR3 DNA sequence: TGTGCCAGCACGGGCGGGAGCACCCAGAGGACTGAAGCTTTCTTT. Its protein product is CASTGGSTQRTEAFF. The rearrangement uses TRBV2 and TRBJ1-1, with D hard to call. Germline V gene sequence: CDR1 SNHLY, CDR2 FYNNEI. V gave up 7 bases and J gave up 5 bases, with 20 bases separating them. CDR3 length: 15 residues.

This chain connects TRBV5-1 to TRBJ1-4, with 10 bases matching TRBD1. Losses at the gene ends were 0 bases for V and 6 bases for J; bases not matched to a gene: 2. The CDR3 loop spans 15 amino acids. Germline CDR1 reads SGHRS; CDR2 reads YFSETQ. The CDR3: CASSLGDRGDEKLFF. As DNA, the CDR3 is TGCGCCAGCAGCTTGGGGGACAGGGGAGATGAAAAACTGTTTTTT. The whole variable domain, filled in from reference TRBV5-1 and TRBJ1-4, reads KAGVTQTPRYLIKTRGQQVTLSCSPISGHRSVSWYQQTPGQGLQFLFEYFSETQRNKGNFPGRFSGRQFSNSRSEMNVSTLELGDSALYLCASSLGDRGDEKLFFGSGTQLSVL.

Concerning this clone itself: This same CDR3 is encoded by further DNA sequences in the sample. CDR3 DNA: TGTGCCAGCAGTTACTCCCTGGCGGGGGGCTACGAGCAGTACTTC. Protein: CASSYSLAGGYEQYF. V usage is TRBV6-5 and J usage is TRBJ2-7; 8 bases match TRBD2. The CDR3 is 15 residues long. The V gene's germline CDR1 is MNHEY and CDR2 SVGAGI. J was trimmed by 3 bases and V by 0 bases; bases with no gene match: 4.

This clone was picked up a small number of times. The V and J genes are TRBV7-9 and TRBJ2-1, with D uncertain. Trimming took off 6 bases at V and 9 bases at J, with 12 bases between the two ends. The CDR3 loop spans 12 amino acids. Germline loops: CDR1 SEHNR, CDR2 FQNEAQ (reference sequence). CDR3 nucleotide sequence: TGTGCCAGCAGATCCGAAGGTGGTGAGCAGTTCTTC. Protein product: CASRSEGGEQFF.

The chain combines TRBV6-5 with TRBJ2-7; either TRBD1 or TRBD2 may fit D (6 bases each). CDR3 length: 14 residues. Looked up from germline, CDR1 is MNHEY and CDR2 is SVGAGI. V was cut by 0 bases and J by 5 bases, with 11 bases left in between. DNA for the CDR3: TGTGCCAGCAGTTACTCCGGGGGCCGCGACGAGCAGTACTTC. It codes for CASSYSGGRDEQYF.

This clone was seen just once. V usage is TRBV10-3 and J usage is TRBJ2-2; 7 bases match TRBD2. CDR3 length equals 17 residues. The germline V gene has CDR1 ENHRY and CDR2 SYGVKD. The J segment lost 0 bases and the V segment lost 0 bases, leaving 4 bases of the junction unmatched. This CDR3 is CAISESRGGPNTGELFF. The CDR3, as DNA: TGTGCCATCAGTGAGTCAAGGGGAGGGCCGAACACCGGGGAGCTGTTTTTT.

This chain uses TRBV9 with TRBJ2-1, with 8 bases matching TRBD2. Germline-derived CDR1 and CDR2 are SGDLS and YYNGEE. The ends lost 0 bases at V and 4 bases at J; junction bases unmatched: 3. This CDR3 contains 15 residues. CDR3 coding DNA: TGTGCCAGCAGCGTAGGCGGGGGGATTTACAATGAGCAGTTCTTC. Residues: CASSVGGGIYNEQFF.

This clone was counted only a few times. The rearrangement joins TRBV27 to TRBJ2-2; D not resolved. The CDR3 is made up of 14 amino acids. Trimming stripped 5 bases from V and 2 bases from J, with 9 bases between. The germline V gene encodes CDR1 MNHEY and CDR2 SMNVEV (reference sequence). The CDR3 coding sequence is TGTGCCAGCAGTATGGCTCACAACACCGGGGAGCTGTTTTTT. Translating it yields CASSMAHNTGELFF.

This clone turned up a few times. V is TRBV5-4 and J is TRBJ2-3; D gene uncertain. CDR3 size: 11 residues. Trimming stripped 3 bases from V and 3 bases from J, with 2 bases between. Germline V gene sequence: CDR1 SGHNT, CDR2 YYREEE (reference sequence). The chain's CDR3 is CASSSTDTQYF. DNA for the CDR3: TGTGCCAGCAGCTCAACAGATACGCAGTATTTT.

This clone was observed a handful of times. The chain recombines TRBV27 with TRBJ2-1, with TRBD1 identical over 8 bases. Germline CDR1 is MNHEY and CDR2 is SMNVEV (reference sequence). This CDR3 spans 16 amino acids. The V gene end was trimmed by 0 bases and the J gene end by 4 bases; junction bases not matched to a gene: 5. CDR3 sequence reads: CASSLSWQGAYNEQFF. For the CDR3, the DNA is TGTGCCAGCAGTTTATCGTGGCAGGGGGCGTACAATGAGCAGTTCTTC.

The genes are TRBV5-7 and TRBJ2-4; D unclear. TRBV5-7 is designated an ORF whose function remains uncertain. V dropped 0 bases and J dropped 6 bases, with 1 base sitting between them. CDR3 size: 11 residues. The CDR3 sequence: CASSLGNIQYF. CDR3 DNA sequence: TGTGCCAGCAGCTTGGGAAACATTCAGTACTTC.

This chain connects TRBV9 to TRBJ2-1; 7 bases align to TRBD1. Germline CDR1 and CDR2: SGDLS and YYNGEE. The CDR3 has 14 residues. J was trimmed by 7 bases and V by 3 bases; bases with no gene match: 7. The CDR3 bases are TGTGCCAGCAGCGAACAGGGGAAGGGAAATGAGCAGTTCTTC. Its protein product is CASSEQGKGNEQFF.

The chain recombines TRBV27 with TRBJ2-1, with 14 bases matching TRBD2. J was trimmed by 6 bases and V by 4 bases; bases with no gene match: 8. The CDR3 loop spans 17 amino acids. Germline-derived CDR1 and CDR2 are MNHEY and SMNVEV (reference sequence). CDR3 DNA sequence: TGTGCCAGCAGTTCAAGACTAGCGGGAGGGGGAGGCAATGAGCAGTTCTTC. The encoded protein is CASSSRLAGGGGNEQFF.

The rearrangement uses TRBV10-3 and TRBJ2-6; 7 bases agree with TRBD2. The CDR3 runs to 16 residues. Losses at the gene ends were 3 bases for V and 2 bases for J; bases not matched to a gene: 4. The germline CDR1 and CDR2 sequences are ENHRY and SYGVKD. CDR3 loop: CAISDSREPGANVLTF. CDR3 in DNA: TGTGCCATCAGTGACTCGCGGGAGCCTGGGGCCAACGTCCTGACTTTC.

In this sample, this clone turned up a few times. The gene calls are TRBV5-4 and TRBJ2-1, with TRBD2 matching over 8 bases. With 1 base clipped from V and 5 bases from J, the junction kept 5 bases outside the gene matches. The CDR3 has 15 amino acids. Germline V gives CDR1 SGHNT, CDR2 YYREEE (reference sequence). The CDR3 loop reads CASSLRSGENNEQFF. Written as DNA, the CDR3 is TGTGCCAGCAGCTTGCGTAGCGGGGAGAACAATGAGCAGTTCTTC.

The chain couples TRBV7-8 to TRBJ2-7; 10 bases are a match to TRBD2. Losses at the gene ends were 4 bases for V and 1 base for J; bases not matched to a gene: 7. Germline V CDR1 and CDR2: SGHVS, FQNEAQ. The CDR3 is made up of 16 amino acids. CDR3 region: CASSWDEREGSYEQYF. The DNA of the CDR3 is TGTGCCAGCAGCTGGGATGAGCGGGAGGGTTCCTACGAGCAGTACTTC.

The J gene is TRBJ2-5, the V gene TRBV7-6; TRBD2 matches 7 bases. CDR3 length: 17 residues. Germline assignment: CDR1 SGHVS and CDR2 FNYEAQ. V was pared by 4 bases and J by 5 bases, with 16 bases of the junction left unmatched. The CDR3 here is CASSSSTGSGLGETQYF. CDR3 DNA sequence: TGTGCCAGCAGCTCGAGCACAGGTAGCGGGCTGGGGGAGACCCAGTACTTC.

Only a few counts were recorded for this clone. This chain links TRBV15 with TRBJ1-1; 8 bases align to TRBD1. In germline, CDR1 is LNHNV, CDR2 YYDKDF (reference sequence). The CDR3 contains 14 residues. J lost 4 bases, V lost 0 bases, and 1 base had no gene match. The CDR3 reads CATSREDRATEAFF. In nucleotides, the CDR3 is TGTGCCACCAGCAGAGAGGACAGGGCCACTGAAGCTTTCTTT.

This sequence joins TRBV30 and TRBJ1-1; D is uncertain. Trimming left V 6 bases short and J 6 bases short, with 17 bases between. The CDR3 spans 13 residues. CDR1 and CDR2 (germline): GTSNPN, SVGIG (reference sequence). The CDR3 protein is CACPSEDWSEAFF. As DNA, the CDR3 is TGTGCCTGCCCGTCCGAAGATTGGTCTGAAGCTTTCTTT.

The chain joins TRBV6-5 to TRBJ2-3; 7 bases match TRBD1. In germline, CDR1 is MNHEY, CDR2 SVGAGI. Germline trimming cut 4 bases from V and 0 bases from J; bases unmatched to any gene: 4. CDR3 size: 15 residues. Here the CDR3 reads CASSWGQPSTDTQYF. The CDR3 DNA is TGTGCCAGCAGTTGGGGACAGCCAAGCACAGATACGCAGTATTTT.

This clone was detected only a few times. The chain's CDR3 is CASSFGGHTDTQYF. Here the CDR3 DNA reads TGTGCCAGCAGCTTTGGAGGGCACACAGATACGCAGTATTTT. The V gene is TRBV7-3, the J gene TRBJ2-3; TRBD2 is a possible D gene (6 bases). The CDR3 contains 14 residues. CDR1 and CDR2 from the germline V gene are SGHTA and FQGTGA. V gave up 3 bases and J gave up 2 bases, with 9 bases separating them.